The T cell receptor (beta chain) described here comes from a study of blood T cell repertoires in COVID-19. Study overall: Samples taken during acute and convalescent COVID-19 were collected in the United States, Italy and Spain. T cells, B-cell-depleted T cells, or PBMCs provided the cDNA or gDNA that served as material.

Per the germline V gene, CDR1 is SNHLY and CDR2 is FYNNEI. V lost 0 bases, J lost 6 bases, and 12 bases lay in between. This CDR3 is built from 16 residues. Per the original methods: Amplified reference gene primers provided the basis for estimating nucleated cell counts. Measured with immunoSEQ multiplex PCR; TCRdb has only the in-frame clones, and not every one. The V and J calls and clone size were taken over from that table, and D and trimming were inferred from the DNA. The sample contains roughly 130,000 clones, roughly four fifths of which appear only once. The receptor comes from a woman between 50 and 59 years old with acute or convalescent COVID-19. The chain carries TRBV2 and TRBJ1-6; D is perhaps TRBD1 (6 bases). What was sequenced was peripheral blood. The CDR3 DNA reads as TGTGCCAGCAGTGAAGCAGCGACAGGCCTTAATTCACCCCTCCACTTT. Its translation: CASSEAATGLNSPLHF.